This T cell receptor beta chain was identified in a study of OX40 agonist ivuxolimab in advanced cancers. Study background: It was ivuxolimab, an agonistic anti-OX40 (CD134) antibody, that patients were treated with.

The CDR3 length is 19 residues. The V gene's germline CDR1 is SGHRS and CDR2 YFSETQ. The V gene end was trimmed by 4 bases and the J gene end by 3 bases; junction bases not matched to a gene: 16. Notes on this clone: Its matching antigen is unknown.

The data were produced by immunoSEQ multiplex PCR, yet TCRdb's version contains in-frame clones alone and is incomplete. The table lists tens of thousands of clones, around 87% of them singletons. Study findings and constraints: The study observed clonal expansion of CD4+ and CD8+ blood T cells by week 6 at 0.1 to 3.0 mg/kg.

The material was CD4+ or CD8+ T cells sorted from blood, obtained in a trial of the OX40 agonist ivuxolimab. The chain carries TRBV5-1 and TRBJ2-7, with 13 bases identical to TRBD2. The TCR originated in an adult with an advanced solid tumor such as melanoma, head and neck, liver or kidney cancer. Here the CDR3 reads CASSEGTGGLAGPIYEQYF. Written as DNA, the CDR3 is TGCGCCAGCAGCGAAGGGACAGGGGGACTAGCGGGGCCAATCTACGAGCAGTACTTC. Looking up the rest from reference TRBV5-1 and TRBJ2-7 gives the full variable domain: KAGVTQTPRYLIKTRGQQVTLSCSPISGHRSVSWYQQTPGQGLQFLFEYFSETQRNKGNFPGRFSGRQFSNSRSEMNVSTLELGDSALYLCASSEGTGGLAGPIYEQYFGPGTRLTVT.